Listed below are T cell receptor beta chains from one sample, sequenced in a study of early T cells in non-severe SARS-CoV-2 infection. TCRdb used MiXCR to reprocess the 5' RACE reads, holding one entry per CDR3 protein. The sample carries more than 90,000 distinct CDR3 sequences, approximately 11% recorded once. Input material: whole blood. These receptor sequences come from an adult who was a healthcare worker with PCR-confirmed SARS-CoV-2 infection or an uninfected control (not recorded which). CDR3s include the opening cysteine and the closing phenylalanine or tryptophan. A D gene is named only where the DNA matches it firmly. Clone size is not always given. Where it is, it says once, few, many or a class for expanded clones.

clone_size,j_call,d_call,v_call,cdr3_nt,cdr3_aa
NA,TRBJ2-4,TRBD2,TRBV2,TGTGCCAGCAGGGGACTAGCGATGAACATTCAGTACTTC,CASRGLAMNIQYF
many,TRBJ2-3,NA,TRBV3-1,TGTGCCAGCAGCCAAGAACAGGGACGCACAGATACGCAGTATTTT,CASSQEQGRTDTQYF
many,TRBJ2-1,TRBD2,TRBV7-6,TGTGCCAGCAGCCCCGAGGCTACAGCGGGAGGGCCAATTTACAATGAGCAGTTCTTC,CASSPEATAGGPIYNEQFF
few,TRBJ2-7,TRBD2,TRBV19,TGTGCCAGTAGTACAGTAGCGGGAGGGCCTGTCGAGCAGTACTTC,CASSTVAGGPVEQYF
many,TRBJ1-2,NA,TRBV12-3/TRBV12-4,TGTGCCAGCAGTCCGAGTTGGAGTAACAACTATGGCTACACCTTC,CASSPSWSNNYGYTF
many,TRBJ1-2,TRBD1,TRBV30,TGTGCCGCCTTAGCTGGGACAGGGTTATTCTATGGCTACACCTTC,CAALAGTGLFYGYTF
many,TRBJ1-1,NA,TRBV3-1,TGTGCCAGCAGCCAAGTCGGGGGAGAAACTGAAGCTTTCTTT,CASSQVGGETEAFF
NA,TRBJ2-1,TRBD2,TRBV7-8,TGTGCCAGCAGCTTGCGGGGGAAAAGCTCCTACAATGAGCAGTTCTTC,CASSLRGKSSYNEQFF
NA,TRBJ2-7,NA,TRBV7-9,TGTGCCAGCAGCTTAACTGCAGGTCCCTACGAGCAGTACTTC,CASSLTAGPYEQYF
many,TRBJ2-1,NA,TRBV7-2,TGTGCCAGCAGCTTGGGAGAATTTCAGTTCTTC,CASSLGEFQFF
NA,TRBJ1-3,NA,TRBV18,TGTGCCAGCTCACCTCTGGAACCCAGATCTGGAAACACCATATATTTT,CASSPLEPRSGNTIYF
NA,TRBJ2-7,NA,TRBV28,TGTGCCAGCATGTCTCCGAACGGGGTCTACGAGCAGTACTTC,CASMSPNGVYEQYF
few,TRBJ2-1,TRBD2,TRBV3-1,TGTGCCAGCAGCCAAGATCAACTAGCGGGGGCCTCGCGGTACAATGAGCAGTTCTTC,CASSQDQLAGASRYNEQFF
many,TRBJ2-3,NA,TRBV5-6,TGTGCCAGCAGCTTGGGTTCAGATACGCAGTATTTT,CASSLGSDTQYF
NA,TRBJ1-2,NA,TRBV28,TGTGCCAGCAGCTTGGCGAGAGGGCCAGCTGGCTATGGCTACACCTTC,CASSLARGPAGYGYTF
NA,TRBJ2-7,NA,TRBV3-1,TGTGCCAGCAGCCAAGAATGGAGCTCCTACGAGCAGTACTTC,CASSQEWSSYEQYF
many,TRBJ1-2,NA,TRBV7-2,TGTGCCAGCAGCTCCGCGCTTTACTATGGCTACACCTTC,CASSSALYYGYTF
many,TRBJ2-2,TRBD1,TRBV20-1,TGCAGTGCCTGGGACAGACTCGCGAACACCGGGGAGCTGTTTTTT,CSAWDRLANTGELFF
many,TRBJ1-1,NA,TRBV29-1,TGCAGCGCCCAACAGGCGAGGGGGGAAGCTTTCTTT,CSAQQARGEAFF
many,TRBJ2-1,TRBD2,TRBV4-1,TGCGCCAGCAGCCTGCGTCGTGGGGGGGAGCCCGATGAGCAGTTCTTC,CASSLRRGGEPDEQFF
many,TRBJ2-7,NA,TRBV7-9,TGTGCCAGCAGCTTAGGGTCAGGGACGGTCGAGCAGTACTTC,CASSLGSGTVEQYF
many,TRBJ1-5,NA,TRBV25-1,TGTGCCAGCAGTGAATCGGGAGGTCAGCCCCAGCATTTT,CASSESGGQPQHF
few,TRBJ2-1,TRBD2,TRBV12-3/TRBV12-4,TGTGCCAGCAGTGACGGGACTAGCGGAAGCTCCTACAATGAGCAGTTCTTC,CASSDGTSGSSYNEQFF
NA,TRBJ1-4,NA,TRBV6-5,TGTGCCAGCAGTTACTCGACAGCTTCCCATGAAAAACTGTTTTTT,CASSYSTASHEKLFF
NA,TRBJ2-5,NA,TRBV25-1,TGTGCCAGCAGGGGGGGAGAGACCCAGTACTTC,CASRGGETQYF
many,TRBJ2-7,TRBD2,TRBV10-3,TGTGCCAGTAAAGCGGGACTAGCGGGAGAGGAGTACTTC,CASKAGLAGEEYF
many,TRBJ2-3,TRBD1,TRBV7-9,TGTGCCAGCAGTCGGGGACAGGGGGGCACAGATACGCAGTATTTT,CASSRGQGGTDTQYF
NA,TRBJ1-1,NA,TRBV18,TGTGCCAGCTCACGGTCTTATGTTGGGGAAACTGAAGCTTTCTTT,CASSRSYVGETEAFF
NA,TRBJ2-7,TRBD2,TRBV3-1,TGTGCCAGCAGCCAAGATGGGTCTAGCGGGGGTGAGCAGTACTTC,CASSQDGSSGGEQYF
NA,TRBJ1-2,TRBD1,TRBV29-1,TGCAGCGCAACGAAAACCGACAGGGTCGGCTATGGCTACACCTTC,CSATKTDRVGYGYTF
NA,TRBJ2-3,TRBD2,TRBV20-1,TGCAGTGCTAGAGTTGGTAGCGGGGAATGGGGGTACACAGATACGCAGTATTTT,CSARVGSGEWGYTDTQYF
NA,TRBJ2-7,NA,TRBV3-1,TGTGCCAGCAGCCAAGATGGACGTCCTTACTCCTACGAGCAGTACTTC,CASSQDGRPYSYEQYF
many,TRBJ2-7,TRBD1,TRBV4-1,TGCGCCAGCAGCCCGTCCGGGACAGACGTTATCGGGCAGTACTTC,CASSPSGTDVIGQYF
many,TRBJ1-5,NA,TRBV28,NA,CASSLHFGSNQPQHF
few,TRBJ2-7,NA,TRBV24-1,TGTGCCACCAGTGGCCGGGGGCGAAACTACGAGCAGTACTTC,CATSGRGRNYEQYF